Here is one T cell receptor (beta chain) with its context. Its specificity is not known. Sequencing used immunoSEQ multiplex PCR; TCRdb keeps in-frame clones, though not all of them. The data show under 150,000 clones, 90% seen once. The record originates from a study of graft-versus-host responses after intestinal transplantation. Study at large: Anti-thymocyte globulin induction was given to all recipients, followed by tacrolimus and steroids for approximately three years.

Germline-derived CDR1 and CDR2 are KGHSH and LQKENI. The CDR3 loop spans 14 amino acids. The V and J ends lost 6 bases and 0 bases respectively, with 9 bases between them. Findings of the study overall: GvH clone levels peaked in circulation, and this peak was associated with early post-transplant HvG declines. In recipient marrow, GvH clones were found, and some appeared first in ileum or blood. High graft-versus-host to host-versus-graft clonal ratios were seen in allografts of patients with graft-donor T cell macrochimerism.

The V and J genes are TRBV18 and TRBJ2-1, with D tentatively TRBD1 (5 bases). The source material was unstimulated CD4+ T cells sorted from spleen or lymph node cells, sampled before intestinal transplant. This clonotype originated in a human donor who received an intestinal transplant. Here the CDR3 DNA reads TGTGCCAGCTCCTGGCAGGGCTCCTACAATGAGCAGTTCTTC. Protein sequence: CASSWQGSYNEQFF. The variable domain in full, completed from reference TRBV18 and TRBJ2-1, reads NAGVMQNPRHLVRRRGQEARLRCSPMKGHSHVYWYRQLPEEGLKFMVYLQKENIIDESGMPKERFSAEFPKEGPSILRIQQVVRGDSAAYFCASSWQGSYNEQFFGPGTRLTVL.